The following is a TCR beta chain sequence with its context. Sequencing was performed with immunoSEQ multiplex PCR; in TCRdb, only in-frame clones are kept and a portion is missing. The sample yields 80,000 to 100,000 clones, 93% seen once. The entry originates in a study of OX40 agonist ivuxolimab in advanced cancers. The V end lost 7 bases, the J end lost 1 base, and 7 bases lay between the germline ends. The germline gives CDR1 LGHNT, CDR2 FRNRAP. The CDR3 is 12 amino acids. The chain recombines TRBV12-5 with TRBJ1-1; D is uncertain. The receptor comes from an adult with an advanced solid tumor such as melanoma, head and neck, liver or kidney cancer. The specimen comprised CD4+ or CD8+ T cells sorted from blood, sampled in a trial of the OX40 agonist ivuxolimab. The CDR3 region is CASARENTEAFF. CDR3 DNA sequence: TGTGCTAGTGCCAGAGAGAACACTGAAGCTTTCTTT.